Listed here is a single T cell receptor (beta chain). There are 14 residues in the CDR3. V was clipped by 4 bases and J by 6 bases; unmatched bases: 4. The V gene's germline CDR1 is SGHAT and CDR2 FQNNGV. The data belong to a study of blood T cell repertoires in COVID-19. Here immunoSEQ multiplex PCR was the method, and the copy in TCRdb shows in-frame clones only, minus some. The table includes about 200,000 clones, more than 75% detected once. This TCR was recovered from a man in his sixties who had recovered from COVID-19. The chain recombines TRBV11-2 with TRBJ1-2; 11 nucleotides agree with TRBD1. Material for sequencing was peripheral blood. CDR3 loop: CASSWTGGDDGYTF. CDR3 coding DNA: TGTGCCAGCAGCTGGACAGGGGGCGACGATGGCTACACCTTC.